This T cell receptor (beta chain) was documented in a study of shared clonotypes between healthy human individuals. Each sorted subset replicate got 200 ng genomic DNA, 25,000 to 30,000 genomes. The assay was immunoSEQ multiplex PCR, and TCRdb's table has in-frame clones only and misses some. The sample consists of more than 850,000 clones, more than 75% of them appearing once. All the donors were Caucasian adults who lived in Nashville, Tennessee. The CDR3 is 13 amino acids. J lost 6 bases, V lost 7 bases, and 10 bases had no gene match. Germline lookup yields CDR1 SGHRS and CDR2 YFSETQ. The sequence came from a man aged 18-30 years in good health. Some clones in this sample may be carry-over from other donors' samples. Material for sequencing was memory CD4+ T cells from PBMCs. Regarding subset: CD45RA-negative fraction. J is TRBJ2-7 and V is TRBV5-1; 7 nucleotides match TRBD2. The CDR3 region has the DNA TGCGCCAGCCGGGTAGGGGAGGGCCGCGAGCAGTACTTC. Translation: CASRVGEGREQYF.